The entry below describes one TCR beta chain. This record belongs to a study of blood T cell repertoires in COVID-19. Assay: immunoSEQ multiplex PCR; the TCRdb copy retains only in-frame clones and omits some. The repertoire holds around 470,000 clones, with about nine tenths as singletons. Living in about two dozen US areas, the participants were between roughly 18 and 89 years of age. Symptom resolution, clearance, or two negative PCRs marked the recovered donors of Cohort 3. Per germline, CDR1 KGHDR and CDR2 SFDVKD. This CDR3 region has 16 residues. The ends lost 4 bases at V and 0 bases at J; junction bases unmatched: 6.

This clonotype was sampled from a man between 18 and 35 years old who had recovered from COVID-19. The chain combines TRBV24-1 with TRBJ2-3; 7 nucleotides align to TRBD1. The sequenced sample consisted of PBMCs or T cells enriched from blood (not recorded which). This CDR3 is CATSDPTGDSTDTQYF. The CDR3 region has the DNA TGTGCCACCAGTGACCCCACAGGGGACAGCACAGATACGCAGTATTTT.